The rows below give T cell receptor beta chains drawn from one sample of a study of molecular identifiers for immune sequencing clone quantification. TCRdb reanalysed the PCR reads using MiXCR and keeps one entry per CDR3 protein. Here the sample spans about 640,000 distinct CDR3 sequences, 15% to 20% being singletons. Sequencing used naive CD8+ T cells from blood, with Jurkat cell RNA spiked in. The receptors originated from a human donor in good health. Some libraries in this study had Jurkat cell RNA spiked in. Both conserved end residues are part of each CDR3. Fields, in order: D gene, CDR3 length, clone size, J gene, V gene, CDR3 DNA, CDR3 protein. The D gene is left open where the match is weak. Clone size, where shown, is once, few, many, or a class for clones that have expanded.

>TRBD1|17|NA|TRBJ2-1|TRBV15
TGTGCCACCAGCGGAGAGGGGGCCTTAGGGTTCTACAATGAGCAGTTCTTC
CATSGEGALGFYNEQFF
>NA|15|many|TRBJ2-7|TRBV5-6
TGTGCCAGCAGCTTGGGGACCCAAAGCCGTTACGAGCAGTACTTC
CASSLGTQSRYEQYF
>NA|16|many|TRBJ2-5|TRBV20-1
TGCAGTGCTAGCTTATCGCCTGGAATCTGGCAAGAGACCCAGTACTTC
CSASLSPGIWQETQYF
>NA|13|many|TRBJ2-7|TRBV4-3
TGCGCCAGCAGCCATGGACTCCACTACGAGCAGTACTTC
CASSHGLHYEQYF
>TRBD1|19|many|TRBJ1-4|TRBV6-5
TGTGCCAGCAGGACACACCTTACAGGGGAATTGTTGTCGGATGAAAAACTGTTTTTT
CASRTHLTGELLSDEKLFF
>NA|16|few|TRBJ2-7|TRBV7-9
TGTGCCAGCAGCTTAGATCAAGAGGGGGGATGGGACGAGCAGTACTTC
CASSLDQEGGWDEQYF
>NA|14|many|TRBJ1-4|TRBV2
TGTGCCAGCAGCCGACGGGACCTTAATGAAAAACTGTTTTTT
CASSRRDLNEKLFF
>NA|17|few|TRBJ2-1|TRBV12-3/TRBV12-4
TGTGCCAGCAGTTTATTTCTTACGGGGGGATCCGACAGGGAGCAGTTCTTC
CASSLFLTGGSDREQFF
>NA|12|NA|TRBJ2-1|TRBV30
TGTGCCTGGGTAGGAGGTTACAATGAGCAGTTCTTC
CAWVGGYNEQFF
>NA|11|many|TRBJ1-4|TRBV27
TGTGCCAGCAGTTCGAGCGGAAAACTGTTTTTT
CASSSSGKLFF
>NA|14|many|TRBJ2-1|TRBV6-2/TRBV6-3
TGTGCCAGCAGGATAGGGGGCGGGATGAATGAGCAGTTCTTC
CASRIGGGMNEQFF
>NA|15|few|TRBJ1-1|TRBV3-1
TGTGCCAGCAGCCAAGACATGGACAGCAGCACTGAAGCTTTCTTT
CASSQDMDSSTEAFF
>NA|13|NA|TRBJ1-2|TRBV6-1
TGTGCCAGTAAAAGACAGGTCGACTATGGCTACACCTTC
CASKRQVDYGYTF
>TRBD1|15|many|TRBJ2-2|TRBV20-1
TGCAGTGCTAGAGACTCGGACAGGAGGACCGGGGAGCTGTTTTTT
CSARDSDRRTGELFF
>TRBD2|15|many|TRBJ2-2|TRBV12-3/TRBV12-4
TGTGCCAGCAGTGTTACTAGCGGACCCACCGGGGAGCTGTTTTTT
CASSVTSGPTGELFF
>NA|15|many|TRBJ2-6|TRBV28
TGTGCCAGCAGTTTGTTGTTCTCTGGGGCCAACGTCCTGACTTTC
CASSLLFSGANVLTF
>NA|16|many|TRBJ2-3|TRBV7-9
TGTGCCAGCAGCTTAATAGTGACTCCTAACACAGATACGCAGTATTTT
CASSLIVTPNTDTQYF
>TRBD2|17|many|TRBJ2-5|TRBV7-9
TGTGCCAGCAGCTTTGGAGCGGGGGGACAAAGACAAGAGACCCAGTACTTC
CASSFGAGGQRQETQYF
>TRBD1|18|NA|TRBJ1-4|TRBV5-5
TGTGCCAGCAGCCTCGGGACAGGGGGACCCACAATGCGAGAAAAACTGTTTTTT
CASSLGTGGPTMREKLFF
>TRBD2|13|many|TRBJ2-3|TRBV3-1
TGTGCCGCGGGACTAGCGGTCTCAGATACGCAGTATTTT
CAAGLAVSDTQYF
>TRBD1|15|many|TRBJ1-4|TRBV7-2
TGTGCCAGCAGCCGGGACAGGGATCCTAATGAAAAACTGTTTTTT
CASSRDRDPNEKLFF
>NA|14|many|TRBJ1-1|TRBV2
TGTGCCAGCGCGATCTCGCCAACCGGAACTGAAGCTTTCTTT
CASAISPTGTEAFF
>TRBD1|15|many|TRBJ1-2|TRBV5-1
TGCGCCAGCAGCTTGGAACGACAGGGACGCCATGGCTACACCTTC
CASSLERQGRHGYTF
>NA|14|NA|TRBJ1-5|TRBV2
TGTGCCAGCAGTACCGATCAGGGGAATCAGCCCCAGCATTTT
CASSTDQGNQPQHF
>NA|17|NA|TRBJ1-5|TRBV21-1
TGTGCCGGCACCTTAAGGACCGAGACCTATAGCAATCAGCCCCAGCATTTT
CAGTLRTETYSNQPQHF
>NA|17|many|TRBJ2-2|TRBV12-3/TRBV12-4
TGTGCCAGCAGTTCTTTATGGGCACTGGGGGTAACCGGGGAGCTGTTTTTT
CASSSLWALGVTGELFF
>TRBD1|13|many|TRBJ2-5|TRBV4-1
TGCGCCAGCAGCCAAGATAGGGGGCCAGGACAGTACTTC
CASSQDRGPGQYF
>NA|14|NA|TRBJ1-2|TRBV30
TGTGCCTGGAGTTCAACATGGGCGAACTATGGCTACACCTTC
CAWSSTWANYGYTF
>NA|14|many|TRBJ1-1|TRBV27
TGTGCCAGCCAATTGAGAGGAGGAGGGACTGAAGCTTTCTTT
CASQLRGGGTEAFF
>TRBD1|14|NA|TRBJ1-4|TRBV13
TGTGCCAGCAGTCAGGGGGGCTCGGATGAAAAACTGTTTTTT
CASSQGGSDEKLFF
>NA|15|many|TRBJ2-5|TRBV12-3/TRBV12-4
TGTGCCAGCAGTTCATACTTGACCAGCCAAGAGACCCAGTACTTC
CASSSYLTSQETQYF
>NA|15|many|TRBJ2-7|TRBV7-2
TGTGCCAGCAGCCCTGAGAGTCTGACCTCCTACGAGCAGTACTTC
CASSPESLTSYEQYF
>NA|14|NA|TRBJ2-1|TRBV6-2/TRBV6-3
TGTGCCAGCACATCTTACCCCAACTACAATGAGCAGTTCTTC
CASTSYPNYNEQFF
>NA|14|many|TRBJ2-5|TRBV15
TGTGCCACCAGCAGAGTCGATTTCCAAGAGACCCAGTACTTC
CATSRVDFQETQYF
>TRBD2|15|many|TRBJ2-3|TRBV6-5
TGTGCCAGCAGTCAAGCGGGGGGTACCGGGGTTACGCAGTATTTT
CASSQAGGTGVTQYF
>NA|14|few|TRBJ2-1|TRBV11-2
TGTGCCAGCAGCTTAGTTGGACTCTCGGATGAGCAGTTCTTC
CASSLVGLSDEQFF
>NA|13|NA|TRBJ2-7|TRBV28
TGTGCCAGCAGTTTAGGACCGGGGCACGAGCAGTACTTC
CASSLGPGHEQYF
>NA|12|many|TRBJ1-1|TRBV30
TGTGCCTGGTCCGAGGGGAACACTGAAGCTTTCTTT
CAWSEGNTEAFF
>TRBD2|16|NA|TRBJ2-1|TRBV6-5
TGTGCCTGCAGTCAACCCGGGACTAGCGGCTACAATGAGCAGTTCTTC
CACSQPGTSGYNEQFF
>TRBD2|14|many|TRBJ2-7|TRBV4-3
TGCGCCAGCAGCCAAGGGACGGGCGGGGGCGAGCAGTACTTC
CASSQGTGGGEQYF
>NA|13|many|TRBJ1-6|TRBV6-5
TGTGCCAGCAGTTACGGACACCCTGGTCCCCTCCACTTT
CASSYGHPGPLHF
>NA|13|NA|TRBJ2-2|TRBV12-3/TRBV12-4
TGTGTCAGCAGCCCCTCTCACACCGGGGAGCTGTTTTTT
CVSSPSHTGELFF
>TRBD1|15|NA|TRBJ2-5|TRBV5-3
TGTGCCAGCAGCACCGACAGGGAACGGAAAGAGACCCAGTACTTC
CASSTDRERKETQYF
>NA|14|many|TRBJ1-1|TRBV7-2
TGTGCCAGCAGCTCGCGGATCGTGAACACTGAAGCTTTCTTT
CASSSRIVNTEAFF
>TRBD2|18|few|TRBJ2-3|TRBV11-3
TGTGCCAGCAGCCCGGGGACTAGCGGGGGGGCCTGGTCAGATACGCAGTATTTT
CASSPGTSGGAWSDTQYF
>TRBD1|16|few|TRBJ2-1|TRBV7-9
TGTGCCAGCAGCCCCAACACAGGGGGCACCTACAATGAGCAGTTCTTC
CASSPNTGGTYNEQFF
>NA|15|many|TRBJ2-7|TRBV13
TGTGCCAGCAGCTTAGTTGTGGGGGGCGGTTACGAGCAGTACTTC
CASSLVVGGGYEQYF
>NA|13|many|TRBJ1-1|TRBV7-8
TGTGCCAGCAGCCACCCCCTCGGAGAGGAAGCTTTCTTT
CASSHPLGEEAFF
>NA|17|few|TRBJ2-3|TRBV9
TGTGCCAGCAGCGTAGAAGAGACGGATGGAGCTACCGATACGCAGTATTTT
CASSVEETDGATDTQYF
>NA|14|many|TRBJ2-7|TRBV6-5
TGTGCCAGCAGTTACTCGACAGAGTCCTACGAGCAGTACTTC
CASSYSTESYEQYF
>TRBD2|14|NA|TRBJ2-1|TRBV6-5
TGTGCCAGCTGGGCGGGAGGGAGGCACAATGAGCAGTTCTTC
CASWAGGRHNEQFF
>TRBD2|16|few|TRBJ2-1|TRBV30
TGTGCCTGGAGTGGATATAGCGGGAGAGAGACCAATGAGCAGTTCTTC
CAWSGYSGRETNEQFF
>NA|17|NA|TRBJ1-6|TRBV15
TGTGCCACCGGCAGAGATCTGAGGGAGGAGTATAATTCACCCCTCCACTTT
CATGRDLREEYNSPLHF
>NA|18|many|TRBJ2-3|TRBV7-2
TGTGCCAGCAGCTCGGACTGGACACAAACCACTAGCACAGATACGCAGTATTTT
CASSSDWTQTTSTDTQYF
>NA|13|NA|TRBJ1-1|TRBV11-2
TGTGCCAGCAGCTCCCCGGCGCTCACTGAAGCTTTCTTT
CASSSPALTEAFF